These 14 T cell receptor beta chains originate from one sample sequenced in a study of Ad26.COV2.S vaccination and SARS-CoV-2 variants. Treatment defined: around 19 received Ad26.COV2.S at low or high dose, single or two shots; several received placebo; per-sample allocation not given. Following the first vaccine or placebo injection, samples were taken on day 63. The repertoire was sequenced with immunoSEQ multiplex PCR; TCRdb's copy has only in-frame clones and lacks some. The top ten hold approximately 3.7% of the sample, which has roughly 390,000 clones, 70% to 90% seen once. The specimen comprised peripheral blood, sampled in a trial of Ad26.COV2.S vaccine versus placebo. These receptors were obtained from a person between 18 and 60 years old who received the Ad26.COV2.S COVID-19 vaccine or a placebo.

V usage is TRBV5-4 and J usage is TRBJ2-1; D is unresolved. Trimming stripped 6 bases from V and 9 bases from J, with 13 bases between. CDR3 length equals 12 residues. CDR1 is SGHNT and CDR2 is YYREEE in the germline V gene (reference sequence). The chain's CDR3 is CASTRSGFEQFF. CDR3 sequence (DNA): TGTGCCAGCACCCGGTCCGGGTTTGAGCAGTTCTTC. The full variable domain, with the rest looked up from reference TRBV5-4 and TRBJ2-1, is ETGVTQSPTHLIKTRGQQVTLRCSSQSGHNTVSWYQQALGQGPQFIFQYYREEENGRGNFPPRFSGLQFPNYSSELNVNALELDDSALYLCASTRSGFEQFFGPGTRLTVL.

The genes are TRBV6-5 and TRBJ1-6; TRBD1 aligns across 10 bases. J was trimmed by 9 bases and V by 8 bases; bases with no gene match: 1. The CDR3 is made up of 12 amino acids. CDR1 and CDR2 from the germline V gene are MNHEY and SVGAGI. CDR3 nucleotide sequence: TGTGCCAGCGGACAGGGGGGTTCACCCCTCCACTTT. It translates to CASGQGGSPLHF.

The rearrangement joins TRBV6-6 to TRBJ1-1; D is perhaps TRBD1 (6 bases). The CDR3 is 14 residues long. Trimming cost V 6 bases and J 3 bases, with 14 bases left between them. Germline CDR1 and CDR2: MNHNY and SVGAGI (reference sequence). The CDR3 DNA reads TGTGCCAGCAGGAACAGGGAGGGGTACACTGAAGCTTTCTTT. It specifies CASRNREGYTEAFF.

The rearrangement uses TRBV5-4 and TRBJ2-3; no clear D. Germline CDR1 SGHNT, CDR2 YYREEE (reference sequence). The CDR3 is 13 amino acids. The V and J ends lost 4 bases and 1 base respectively, with 7 bases between them. In nucleotides, the CDR3 is TGTGCCAGCAGCGCGCCGGGCACAGATACGCAGTATTTT. It specifies CASSAPGTDTQYF.

V and J are TRBV9 and TRBJ2-2; D remains unclear. This CDR3 contains 13 residues. Trimming removed 0 bases at V and 7 bases at J, with 7 bases between. Germline values: CDR1 SGDLS, CDR2 YYNGEE. CDR3 loop: CASSVGGSGELFF. As DNA, the CDR3 is TGTGCCAGCAGCGTAGGGGGTAGCGGGGAGCTGTTTTTT.

The chain couples TRBV30 to TRBJ1-1; unclear D gene. The CDR3 is 15 residues long. V was trimmed by 0 bases and J by 6 bases, leaving 17 bases between them. The germline CDR1 and CDR2 sequences are GTSNPN and SVGIG (reference sequence). This CDR3 is CAWSVFWGSGAEAFF. In DNA form, the CDR3 reads TGTGCCTGGAGTGTATTCTGGGGATCAGGCGCTGAAGCTTTCTTT.

The CDR3 reads CASSSTGGDNTQYF. CDR3 bases: TGTGCCAGCAGTTCGACAGGGGGAGATAATACGCAGTATTTT. The chain employs TRBV5-5 and TRBJ2-3; 9 bases are a match to TRBD1. Losses at the gene ends were 5 bases for V and 7 bases for J; bases not matched to a gene: 8. The CDR3 totals 14 residues. The germline gives CDR1 SGHKS, CDR2 YYEKEE (reference sequence).

V gene TRBV7-9 combines with J gene TRBJ2-2, with D perhaps TRBD1 or TRBD2 (5 bases each). Germline loops: CDR1 SEHNR, CDR2 FQNEAQ (reference sequence). Trimming pared 7 bases from V and 6 bases from J, leaving 18 bases between. The CDR3 totals 15 residues. In DNA form, the CDR3 reads TGTGCCAGCACCAAATTCCCGGGGCAACCCGGGGAGCTGTTTTTT. Translating it yields CASTKFPGQPGELFF.

The chain carries TRBV7-9 and TRBJ1-1; 7 bases align to TRBD1. The CDR3 runs 14 residues. J lost 0 bases, V lost 4 bases, and 2 bases had no gene match. The germline gives CDR1 SEHNR, CDR2 FQNEAQ (reference sequence). This CDR3 is CASSWDSMNTEAFF. Here the CDR3 DNA reads TGTGCCAGCAGCTGGGACAGCATGAACACTGAAGCTTTCTTT. The full variable domain, its missing parts supplied by reference TRBV7-9 and TRBJ1-1, is DTGVSQNPRHKITKRGQNVTFRCDPISEHNRLYWYRQTLGQGPEFLTYFQNEAQLEKSRLLSDRFSAERPKGSFSTLEIQRTEQGDSAMYLCASSWDSMNTEAFFGQGTRLTVV.

This chain links TRBV20-1 with TRBJ1-4; 7 bases fit TRBD1. The CDR3 runs 10 residues. Trimming at V came to 7 bases and at J to 13 bases, leaving 6 bases not matched to a gene. From germline, CDR1 is DFQATT and CDR2 SNEGSKA (reference sequence). CDR3 nucleotides: TGCAGTGTCAGACAGGGACTACTGTTTTTT. Its translation is CSVRQGLLFF.

The count of this clone is one. The chain is built from TRBV19 and TRBJ1-1, with TRBD1 as a possible D gene (5 bases). Germline CDR1 reads LNHDA; CDR2 reads SQIVND (reference sequence). The germline V and J ends were trimmed by 5 bases and 4 bases, with 17 bases remaining between them. The CDR3 totals 15 residues. The CDR3 bases are TGTGCCAGTAGTCCGAGGGGAGGGGCCACCACTGAAGCTTTCTTT. Protein: CASSPRGGATTEAFF.

Concerning this clone itself: At the DNA level, this CDR3 is encoded by other sequences in the same sample as well. The chain is built from TRBV5-8 and TRBJ1-1; D call uncertain. Germline CDR1 is SGHTS and CDR2 is YDEGEE. V was clipped by 2 bases and J by 5 bases, with 4 bases between them. This CDR3 region has 11 residues. The CDR3 region is CASSLVTEAFF. For the CDR3, the DNA is TGTGCCAGCAGCTTAGTAACTGAAGCTTTCTTT.

This clone was observed a single time. The genes are TRBV28 and TRBJ1-2; 8 nucleotides line up with TRBD1. The germline CDR1 and CDR2 sequences are MDHEN and SYDVKM. The CDR3 covers 14 residues. The J segment lost 7 bases and the V segment lost 4 bases, leaving 8 bases of the junction unmatched. Here the CDR3 reads CASSSGQGAGGYTF. CDR3 nucleotide sequence: TGTGCCAGCAGTTCCGGGCAGGGGGCTGGTGGCTACACCTTC.

The rearrangement links TRBV2 to TRBJ2-3, with unresolved D. Per the germline V gene, CDR1 is SNHLY and CDR2 is FYNNEI. The CDR3 runs 13 residues. The V gene lost 4 bases and the J gene lost 1 base, with 6 bases spanning the gap. The CDR3 region is CASSALGTDTQYF. The DNA of the CDR3 is TGTGCCAGCAGTGCCCTGGGCACAGATACGCAGTATTTT.